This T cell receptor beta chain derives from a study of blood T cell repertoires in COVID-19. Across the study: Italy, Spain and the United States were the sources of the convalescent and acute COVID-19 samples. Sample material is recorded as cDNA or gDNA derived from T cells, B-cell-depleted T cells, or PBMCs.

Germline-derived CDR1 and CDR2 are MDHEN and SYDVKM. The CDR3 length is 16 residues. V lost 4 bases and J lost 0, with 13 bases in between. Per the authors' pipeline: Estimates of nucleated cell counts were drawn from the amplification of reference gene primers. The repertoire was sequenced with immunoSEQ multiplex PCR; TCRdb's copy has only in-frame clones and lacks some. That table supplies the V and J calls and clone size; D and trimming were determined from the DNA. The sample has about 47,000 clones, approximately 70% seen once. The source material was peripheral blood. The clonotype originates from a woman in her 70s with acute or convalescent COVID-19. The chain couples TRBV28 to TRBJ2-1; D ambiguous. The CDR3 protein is CASSSGSANSYNEQFF. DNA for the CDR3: TGTGCCAGCAGTTCCGGGTCCGCTAACTCCTACAATGAGCAGTTCTTC. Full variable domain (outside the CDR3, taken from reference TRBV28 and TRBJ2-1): DVKVTQSSRYLVKRTGEKVFLECVQDMDHENMFWYRQDPGLGLRLIYFSYDVKMKEKGDIPEGYSVSREKKERFSLILESASTNQTSMYLCASSSGSANSYNEQFFGPGTRLTVL.